This T cell receptor beta chain was identified in a study of cytomegalovirus exposure and HLA in healthy donors. Overall study results and limits: When a later analysis compared HLA-associated TCR beta chains with equally common others, the HLA-associated chains turned out to be more clonally expanded and to have lower generation probabilities. In a later analysis, TCR beta V- and J-gene trimming showed a link to a missense DCLRE1C variant.

PCR amplification relied on 60 Vbeta primers (plus 13 Jbeta primers). Generated by immunoSEQ multiplex PCR, the TCRdb table keeps only in-frame clones and is missing some. The sample records about 80,000 clones, approximately 66% being singletons. Of note for this clone: Its specificity is not known.

This TCR was sampled from a male donor in good health and CMV-seropositive. Sequenced input: PBMCs.

CDR3 sequence (DNA): TGTGCCAGTAGTATCCGGACAGGGGATAAGCCCCAGCATTTT. Encoded protein: CASSIRTGDKPQHF. The chain combines TRBV19 with TRBJ1-5; 9 nucleotides line up with TRBD1. The V gene end was trimmed by 3 bases and the J gene end by 8 bases; junction bases not matched to a gene: 5. CDR1 is LNHDA and CDR2 is SQIVND in the germline V gene (reference sequence). CDR3 size: 14 residues.